Listed below are T cell receptor beta chains from one sample, sequenced in a study of blood T cell repertoires in COVID-19. The repertoire was sequenced with immunoSEQ multiplex PCR; TCRdb's copy has only in-frame clones and lacks some. Counted here are 95,000 to 150,000 clones, roughly 70% occurring once; the ten biggest clones make up approximately 0.79%. Sequencing used peripheral blood. These receptors all come from a human donor with acute or convalescent COVID-19. The donor label of this sample is uncertain. Each CDR3 is given with its conserved first and last residue.

v_call cdr3_aa
TRBV12-3/TRBV12-4 CASSFGQGHGYTF
TRBV18 CASSPPAGAGYGYTF
TRBV3-1/TRBV3-2 CASSQGGLRGQPQHF
TRBV21-1 CASSLLGGAPLYGYTF
TRBV7-9 CASSLAGQSYGYTF
TRBV7-9 CASSISNRRGEAFF
TRBV7-2 CASSIAGGSETQYF
TRBV2 CASSGQGTNNSPLHF
TRBV7-9 CASSLGQGAQGYTF
TRBV10-1 CASSARGSNTGELFF
TRBV11-2 CASSQRPGQLSYEQYF
TRBV11-2 CASSLGRPPEKLFF
TRBV6-1 CASSEAAAGNTEAFF